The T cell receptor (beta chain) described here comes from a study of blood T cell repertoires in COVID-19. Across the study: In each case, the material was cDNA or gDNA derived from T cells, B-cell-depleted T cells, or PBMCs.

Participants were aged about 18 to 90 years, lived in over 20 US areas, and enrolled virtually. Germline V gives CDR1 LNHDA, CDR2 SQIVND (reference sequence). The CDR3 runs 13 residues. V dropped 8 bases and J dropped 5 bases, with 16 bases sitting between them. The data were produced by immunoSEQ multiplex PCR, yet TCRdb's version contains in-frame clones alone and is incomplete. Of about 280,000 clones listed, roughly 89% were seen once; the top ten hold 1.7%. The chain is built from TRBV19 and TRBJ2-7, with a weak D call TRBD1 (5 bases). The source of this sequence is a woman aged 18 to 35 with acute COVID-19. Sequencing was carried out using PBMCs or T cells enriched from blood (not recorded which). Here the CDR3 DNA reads TGTGCCAGTTCCAATAGTCCAGGGAACGAGCAGTACTTC. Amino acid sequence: CASSNSPGNEQYF.